This is a list of T cell receptor beta chains from one sample in a study of T cell responses to AZD1222 COVID-19 vaccine. TCRdb's copy holds only in-frame clones and misses some; the assay was immunoSEQ multiplex PCR. There are 95,000 to 150,000 clones in the sample; about 87% occur only once, and around 6.1% lies in the top ten. This material consisted of peripheral blood, taken on day 0 of AZD1222 vaccination. The receptors were gathered from an adult in good health. The CDR3 runs from the conserved cysteine through the conserved F or W. Fields, in order: J gene, CDR3 length, V gene, CDR3 protein.

J gene: TRBJ1-1
CDR3 length: 14
V gene: TRBV5-1
CDR3 protein: CASSLRQGGTEAFF

J gene: TRBJ2-1
CDR3 length: 12
V gene: TRBV12-3/TRBV12-4
CDR3 protein: CASSLNPHEQFF

J gene: TRBJ2-3
CDR3 length: 16
V gene: TRBV7-8
CDR3 protein: CASSFSSGRAKGTQYF

J gene: TRBJ1-1
CDR3 length: 12
V gene: TRBV19
CDR3 protein: CASSVMNTEAFF

J gene: TRBJ1-3
CDR3 length: 15
V gene: TRBV7-6
CDR3 protein: CASSPSHSSGNTIYF

J gene: TRBJ2-5
CDR3 length: 10
V gene: TRBV28
CDR3 protein: CASSQETQYF

J gene: TRBJ2-7
CDR3 length: 14
V gene: TRBV5-6
CDR3 protein: CASSWDRDTYEQYF

J gene: TRBJ1-1
CDR3 length: 15
V gene: TRBV12-5
CDR3 protein: CASGPLGQTYTEAFF

J gene: TRBJ1-2
CDR3 length: 13
V gene: TRBV18
CDR3 protein: CASSQGSLYGYTF

J gene: TRBJ2-3
CDR3 length: 13
V gene: TRBV6-4
CDR3 protein: CASSDSASGTQYF

J gene: TRBJ1-1
CDR3 length: 15
V gene: TRBV6-6
CDR3 protein: CASSGESTVNTEAFF

J gene: TRBJ2-2
CDR3 length: 11
V gene: TRBV28
CDR3 protein: CASLKAGELFF

J gene: TRBJ1-1
CDR3 length: 13
V gene: TRBV10-2
CDR3 protein: CATAGQGATEAFF

J gene: TRBJ1-6
CDR3 length: 13
V gene: TRBV11-1
CDR3 protein: CASSLQYNSPLHF

J gene: TRBJ2-2
CDR3 length: 15
V gene: TRBV29-1
CDR3 protein: CSVERIAGGTGELFF

J gene: TRBJ1-1
CDR3 length: 14
V gene: TRBV5-8
CDR3 protein: CASSFPDGYTEAFF

J gene: TRBJ2-5
CDR3 length: 20
V gene: TRBV29-1
CDR3 protein: CSVAGFYHRDTFPGGETQYF

J gene: TRBJ1-2
CDR3 length: 14
V gene: TRBV7-3
CDR3 protein: CASSLRQDGYGYTF

J gene: TRBJ1-2
CDR3 length: 12
V gene: TRBV14
CDR3 protein: CASSLGGHGYTF

J gene: TRBJ1-5
CDR3 length: 16
V gene: TRBV7-8
CDR3 protein: CASSFDRVYSNQPQHF

J gene: TRBJ2-3
CDR3 length: 15
V gene: TRBV2
CDR3 protein: CASPGLAGGRYTQYF

J gene: TRBJ1-6
CDR3 length: 12
V gene: TRBV27
CDR3 protein: CASSLYNSPLHF

J gene: TRBJ2-2
CDR3 length: 13
V gene: TRBV19
CDR3 protein: CASRGRRAGELFF

J gene: TRBJ1-2
CDR3 length: 12
V gene: TRBV7-2
CDR3 protein: CASSLVGYGYTF

J gene: TRBJ2-3
CDR3 length: 17
V gene: TRBV11-3
CDR3 protein: CASSFGVSSGAGDTQYF

J gene: TRBJ1-2
CDR3 length: 14
V gene: TRBV18
CDR3 protein: CASSQGPGDYGYTF

J gene: TRBJ1-3
CDR3 length: 15
V gene: TRBV19
CDR3 protein: CASRVDGSSGNTIYF

J gene: TRBJ1-1
CDR3 length: 12
V gene: TRBV12-3/TRBV12-4
CDR3 protein: CASIRGQGKAFF

J gene: TRBJ2-7
CDR3 length: 13
V gene: TRBV14
CDR3 protein: CASGGQTLQEQYF

J gene: TRBJ1-1
CDR3 length: 15
V gene: TRBV6-5
CDR3 protein: CASSAGTGVGTEAFF

J gene: TRBJ2-2
CDR3 length: 15
V gene: TRBV6-6
CDR3 protein: CASSYSSYNTGELFF

J gene: TRBJ2-3
CDR3 length: 15
V gene: TRBV28
CDR3 protein: CASSLGQGATDTQYF

J gene: TRBJ1-1
CDR3 length: 14
V gene: TRBV6-5
CDR3 protein: CASTKDRWNTEAFF

J gene: TRBJ1-2
CDR3 length: 13
V gene: TRBV28
CDR3 protein: CASSLGTGYGYTF

J gene: TRBJ2-2
CDR3 length: 15
V gene: TRBV5-6
CDR3 protein: CASSFGRGYTGELFF

J gene: TRBJ1-6
CDR3 length: 17
V gene: TRBV6-1
CDR3 protein: CASSEALSNLKSLPLHF

J gene: TRBJ2-2
CDR3 length: 14
V gene: TRBV30
CDR3 protein: CAWLPGQGAGELFF